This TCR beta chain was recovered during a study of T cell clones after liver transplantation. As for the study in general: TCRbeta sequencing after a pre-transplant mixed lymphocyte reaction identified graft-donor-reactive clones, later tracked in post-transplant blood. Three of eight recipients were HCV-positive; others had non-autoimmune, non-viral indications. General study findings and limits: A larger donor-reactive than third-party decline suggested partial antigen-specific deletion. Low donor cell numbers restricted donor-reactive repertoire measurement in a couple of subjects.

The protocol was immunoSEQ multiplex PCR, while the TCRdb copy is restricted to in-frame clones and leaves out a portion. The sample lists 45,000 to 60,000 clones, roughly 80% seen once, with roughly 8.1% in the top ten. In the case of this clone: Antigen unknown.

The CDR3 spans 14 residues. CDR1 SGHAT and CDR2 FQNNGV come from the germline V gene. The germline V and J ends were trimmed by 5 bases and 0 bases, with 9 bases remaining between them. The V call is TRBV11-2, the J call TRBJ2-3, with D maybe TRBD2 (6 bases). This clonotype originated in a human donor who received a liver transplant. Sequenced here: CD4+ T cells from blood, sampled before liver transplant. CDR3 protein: CASSRDLSTDTQYF. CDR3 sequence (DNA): TGTGCCAGCAGCCGGGACTTAAGCACAGATACGCAGTATTTT.